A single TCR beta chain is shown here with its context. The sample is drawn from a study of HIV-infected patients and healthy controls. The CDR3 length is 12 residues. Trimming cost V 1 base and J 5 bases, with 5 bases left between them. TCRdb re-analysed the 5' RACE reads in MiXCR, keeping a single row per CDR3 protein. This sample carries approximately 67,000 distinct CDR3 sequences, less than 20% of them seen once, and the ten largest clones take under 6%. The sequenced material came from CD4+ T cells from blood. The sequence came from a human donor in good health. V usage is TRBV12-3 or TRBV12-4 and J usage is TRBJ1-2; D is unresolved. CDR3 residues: CASSLVPYGYTF. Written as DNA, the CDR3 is TGTGCCAGCAGTTTAGTCCCATATGGCTACACCTTC.